This T cell receptor (beta chain) derives from a study of technical replicates of blood from several donors. The V gene end was trimmed by 4 bases and the J gene end by 2 bases; junction bases not matched to a gene: 9. The CDR3 sequence is 16 residues long. The germline V gene has CDR1 SGHRS and CDR2 YFSETQ. Method: immunoSEQ multiplex PCR; TCRdb's copy keeps in-frame clones and lacks some. The repertoire holds some 80,000 clones, 90% to 95% seen once, with about 0.37% in the top ten. The chain joins TRBV5-1 to TRBJ2-4; TRBD1 agrees at 7 bases. Sample: T cells isolated from PBMCs. The sequence came from a human donor in good health. CDR3 sequence: CASSAGTEITKNIQYF. The CDR3 coding sequence is TGCGCCAGCAGCGCCGGGACAGAGATAACCAAAAACATTCAGTACTTC.